Each of the 13 T cell receptor beta chains below was sequenced from the same sample in a study of identical twins. A single record per CDR3 protein comes from TCRdb applying MiXCR to the 5' RACE reads. This sample has hundreds of thousands of distinct CDR3 sequences; 9.4% occur once, and the top ten carry about 5.5%. Material for sequencing was memory (CD45RO+) T cells sorted from blood. Source of these receptors: a woman under 30 in good health.

The chain carries TRBV15 and TRBJ2-3; TRBD2 agrees at 7 bases. This CDR3 contains 15 residues. Germline CDR1 LNHNV, CDR2 YYDKDF (reference sequence). V trimming: 5 bases; J trimming: 2 bases; junction bases outside the gene matches: 7. CDR3 protein: CATSWSGNPTDTQYF. CDR3 DNA sequence: TGTGCCACCAGCTGGAGCGGGAATCCCACAGATACGCAGTATTTT.

This chain uses TRBV14 with TRBJ2-7; D uncertain. Deletions cut 4 bases from V and 7 bases from J, with 8 bases between. Looked up from germline, CDR1 is SGHDN and CDR2 is FVKESK. The CDR3 runs 11 residues. The CDR3 reads CASSLAREQYF. In nucleotides, the CDR3 is TGTGCCAGCAGCCTCGCTAGAGAGCAGTACTTC.

In its sample, this clonotype was seen a few times. The V gene is TRBV20-1, the J gene TRBJ1-1; no firm D call. Germline CDR1 and CDR2: DFQATT and SNEGSKA (reference sequence). The CDR3 totals 12 residues. The V gene lost 3 bases and the J gene lost 4 bases, with 9 bases spanning the gap. The CDR3 protein is CSARAWATEAFF. The DNA of the CDR3 is TGCAGTGCTAGGGCCTGGGCCACTGAAGCTTTCTTT.

This chain links TRBV7-2 with TRBJ2-3; the D is unclear. The CDR3 sequence is 13 residues long. V was clipped by 7 bases and J by 2 bases, with 10 bases between them. CDR1 is SGHTA, CDR2 FQGNSA, per germline. The CDR3 DNA reads as TGTGCCAGCAAGCCCGGTAACACAGATACGCAGTATTTT. Encoded protein: CASKPGNTDTQYF.

This chain links TRBV3-1 with TRBJ2-1; 7 bases align to TRBD2. The CDR3 runs 14 residues. In germline, CDR1 is LGHDT, CDR2 YNNKEL (reference sequence). V gave up 3 bases and J gave up 5 bases; unmatched junction bases: 4. The DNA for the CDR3 is TGTGCCAGCAGCCAGGGCGGGGGTGACAATGAGCAGTTCTTC. As protein: CASSQGGGDNEQFF.

In this sample, this clonotype turned up many times. The chain employs TRBV11-2 and TRBJ2-3, with D unclear. The CDR3 is 11 residues long. CDR1 is SGHAT and CDR2 is FQNNGV in the germline V gene. The germline V and J ends were trimmed by 5 bases and 3 bases, with 3 bases remaining between them. CDR3 DNA sequence: TGTGCCAGCAGCCTTACAGATACGCAGTATTTT. Translation: CASSLTDTQYF.

The chain links TRBV6-2 or TRBV6-3 to TRBJ2-7, with a weak D call TRBD1 (5 bases). Trimming left V 6 bases short and J 4 bases short, with 10 bases between. Germline CDR1 and CDR2: MNHEY and SVGEGT. This CDR3 region has 12 residues. The chain's CDR3 is CASSRAGYEQYF. CDR3 DNA: TGTGCCAGCAGCAGGGCCGGATACGAGCAGTACTTC.

This clonotype was detected many times. CDR3 nucleotides: TGCAGCGTCCCGCGGGAGGACTATGGCTACACCTTC. Its protein is CSVPREDYGYTF. The gene calls are TRBV29-1 and TRBJ1-2; D remains ambiguous. V was clipped by 6 bases and J by 3 bases, with 11 bases between them. The CDR3 is made up of 12 amino acids. Germline V gene sequence: CDR1 SQVTM, CDR2 ANQGSEA.

This clonotype was counted only a few times. The gene calls are TRBV10-3 and TRBJ2-5; 9 nucleotides line up with TRBD1. The CDR3 runs to 13 residues. Germline CDR1 is ENHRY and CDR2 is SYGVKD. V lost 5 bases, J lost 5 bases, and 3 bases stayed unmatched. CDR3 sequence: CAISRDRAETQYF. The DNA of the CDR3 is TGTGCCATCAGTAGGGACAGGGCTGAGACCCAGTACTTC.

The rearrangement uses TRBV7-2 and TRBJ2-1; 10 nucleotides match TRBD2. CDR3 length: 15 amino acids. V was clipped by 0 bases and J by 5 bases; unmatched bases: 1. Germline CDR1 is SGHTA and CDR2 is FQGNSA. The CDR3 nucleotides are TGTGCCAGCAGCTTAGCAGCGGGGGGGCACAATGAGCAGTTCTTC. It translates to CASSLAAGGHNEQFF.

This clonotype was observed at least ten times. V usage is TRBV20-1 and J usage is TRBJ1-4, with D hard to call. V lost 0 bases, J lost 1 base, and 3 bases lay in between. CDR3 length: 13 residues. Germline CDR1 and CDR2: DFQATT and SNEGSKA (reference sequence). CDR3 nucleotide sequence: TGCAGTGCTAGAGAAGGAACTAATGAAAAACTGTTTTTT. Protein product: CSAREGTNEKLFF.

This clonotype has at least ten counts. CDR3 nucleotides: TGTGCCAGCAGTTTCTCCGGGACAGGGGGCTACGAGCAGTACTTC. Amino acid sequence: CASSFSGTGGYEQYF. V gene TRBV12-3 or TRBV12-4 combines with J gene TRBJ2-7; 11 bases match TRBD1. This CDR3 has 15 amino acids. J lost 3 bases, V lost 3 bases, and 4 bases had no gene match.

The table lists this clonotype with many counts. The V call is TRBV5-1, the J call TRBJ1-1; a possible D gene is TRBD1 (6 bases). Trimming removed 4 bases from V and 0 bases from J, with 22 bases in between. This CDR3 comprises 18 residues. Germline lookup yields CDR1 SGHRS and CDR2 YFSETQ. CDR3 loop: CASSLPQGSVSMNTEAFF. For the CDR3, the DNA is TGCGCCAGCAGCCTACCACAGGGCTCCGTTTCTATGAACACTGAAGCTTTCTTT.